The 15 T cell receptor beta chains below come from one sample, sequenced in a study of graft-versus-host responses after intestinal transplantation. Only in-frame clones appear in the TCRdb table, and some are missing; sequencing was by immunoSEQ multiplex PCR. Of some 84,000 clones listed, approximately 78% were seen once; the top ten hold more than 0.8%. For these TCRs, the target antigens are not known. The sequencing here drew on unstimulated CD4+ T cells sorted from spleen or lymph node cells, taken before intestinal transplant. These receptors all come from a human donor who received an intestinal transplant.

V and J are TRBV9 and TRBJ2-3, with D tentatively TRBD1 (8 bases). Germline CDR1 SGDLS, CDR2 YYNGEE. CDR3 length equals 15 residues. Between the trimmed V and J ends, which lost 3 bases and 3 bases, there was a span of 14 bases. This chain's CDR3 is CASSAGQGGTDTQYF. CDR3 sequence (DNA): TGTGCCAGCAGCGCCGGACAGGGAGGGACAGATACGCAGTATTTT.

Written as DNA, the CDR3 is TGTGCCAGCAGCCCACAGGAGAGCTCCTACGAGCAGTACTTC. It specifies CASSPQESSYEQYF. The chain links TRBV7-3 to TRBJ2-7; a weak D match, TRBD1 (5 bases). V gave up 5 bases and J gave up 0 bases, with 11 bases separating them. Germline CDR1 reads SGHTA; CDR2 reads FQGTGA. CDR3 length: 14 amino acids.

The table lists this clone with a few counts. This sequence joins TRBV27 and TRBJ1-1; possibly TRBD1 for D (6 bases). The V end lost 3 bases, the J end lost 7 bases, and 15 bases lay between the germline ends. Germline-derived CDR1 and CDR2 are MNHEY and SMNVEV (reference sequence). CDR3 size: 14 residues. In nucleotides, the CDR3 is TGTGCCAGCAGTTTCCAGGGGCCTAGGGGTGAAGCTTTCTTT. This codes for CASSFQGPRGEAFF.

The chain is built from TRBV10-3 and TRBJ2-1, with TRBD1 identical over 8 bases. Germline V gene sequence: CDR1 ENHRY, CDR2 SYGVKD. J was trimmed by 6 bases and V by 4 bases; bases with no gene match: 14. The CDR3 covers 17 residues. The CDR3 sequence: CAISVGVAQGAVNEQFF. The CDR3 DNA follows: TGTGCCATCAGTGTCGGGGTTGCGCAGGGGGCAGTCAATGAGCAGTTCTTC.

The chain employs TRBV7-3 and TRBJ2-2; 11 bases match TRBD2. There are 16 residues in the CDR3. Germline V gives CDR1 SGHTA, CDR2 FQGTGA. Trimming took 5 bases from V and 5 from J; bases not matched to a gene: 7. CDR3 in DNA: TGTGCCAGCAGCCAATTAGCGGGAGGGCGGACCGGGGAGCTGTTTTTT. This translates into CASSQLAGGRTGELFF.

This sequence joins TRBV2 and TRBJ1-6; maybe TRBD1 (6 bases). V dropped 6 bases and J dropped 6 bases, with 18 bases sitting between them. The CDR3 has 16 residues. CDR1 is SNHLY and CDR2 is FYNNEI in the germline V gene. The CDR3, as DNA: TGTGCCAGCAGAGACCCCACACACAGGGTTAATTCACCCCTCCACTTT. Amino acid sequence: CASRDPTHRVNSPLHF.

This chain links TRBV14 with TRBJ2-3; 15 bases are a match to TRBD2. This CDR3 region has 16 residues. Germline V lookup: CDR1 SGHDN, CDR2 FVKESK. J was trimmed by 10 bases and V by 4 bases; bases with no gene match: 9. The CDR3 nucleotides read TGTGCCAGCAGCCGCGGCGGGACTAGCGGGAGGATTGCGCAGTATTTT. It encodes CASSRGGTSGRIAQYF.

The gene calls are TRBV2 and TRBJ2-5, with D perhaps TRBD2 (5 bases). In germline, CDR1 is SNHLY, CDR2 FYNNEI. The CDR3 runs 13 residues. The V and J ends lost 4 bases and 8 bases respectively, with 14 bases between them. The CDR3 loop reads CASSGFGGGTQYF. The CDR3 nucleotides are TGTGCCAGCAGTGGGTTCGGTGGAGGAACCCAGTACTTC.

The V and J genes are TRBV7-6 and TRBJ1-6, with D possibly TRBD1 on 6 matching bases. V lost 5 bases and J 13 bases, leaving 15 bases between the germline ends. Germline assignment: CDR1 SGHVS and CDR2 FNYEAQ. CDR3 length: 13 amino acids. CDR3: CASSREQGMPLHF. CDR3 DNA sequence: TGTGCCAGCAGCCGGGAACAGGGTATGCCCCTCCACTTT.

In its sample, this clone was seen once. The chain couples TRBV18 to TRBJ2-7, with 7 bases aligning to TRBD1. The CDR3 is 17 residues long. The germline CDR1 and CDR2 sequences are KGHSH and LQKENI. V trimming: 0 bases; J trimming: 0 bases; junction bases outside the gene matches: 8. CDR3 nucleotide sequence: TGTGCCAGCTCACCACCGCCGACAGGGCTGAGCTCCTACGAGCAGTACTTC. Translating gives CASSPPPTGLSSYEQYF.

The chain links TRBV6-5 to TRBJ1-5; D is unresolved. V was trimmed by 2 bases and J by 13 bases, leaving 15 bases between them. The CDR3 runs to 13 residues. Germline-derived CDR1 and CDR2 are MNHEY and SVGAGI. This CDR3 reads CASSYGPRNKQHF. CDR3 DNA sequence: TGTGCCAGCAGTTACGGGCCACGAAATAAACAGCATTTT.

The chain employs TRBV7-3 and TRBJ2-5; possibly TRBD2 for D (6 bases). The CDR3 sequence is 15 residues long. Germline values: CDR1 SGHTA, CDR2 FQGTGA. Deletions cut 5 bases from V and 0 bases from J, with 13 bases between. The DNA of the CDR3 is TGTGCCAGCAGCCTGGGCGGCGGGGACCAAGAGACCCAGTACTTC. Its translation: CASSLGGGDQETQYF.

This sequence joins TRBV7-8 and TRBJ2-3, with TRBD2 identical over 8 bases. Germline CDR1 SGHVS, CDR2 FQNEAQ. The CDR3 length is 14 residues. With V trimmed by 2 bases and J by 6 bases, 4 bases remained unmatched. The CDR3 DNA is TGTGCCAGCAGCTTAACGGGGGGGCCGGATACGCAGTATTTT. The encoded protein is CASSLTGGPDTQYF.

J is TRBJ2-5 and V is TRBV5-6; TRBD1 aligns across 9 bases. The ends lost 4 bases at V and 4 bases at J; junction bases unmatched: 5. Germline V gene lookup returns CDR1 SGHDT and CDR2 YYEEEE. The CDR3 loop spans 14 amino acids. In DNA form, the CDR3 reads TGTGCCAGCAGCCGGGGACAGGGTGGAGAGACCCAGTACTTC. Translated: CASSRGQGGETQYF.

CDR3 sequence (DNA): TGCGCCAGCAGCGCCCAAGAGCGGCCTAGCACAGATACGCAGTATTTT. Its translation is CASSAQERPSTDTQYF. This chain uses TRBV5-1 with TRBJ2-3; TRBD2 might be the D (5 bases). The CDR3 is made up of 16 amino acids. Trimming cost V 4 bases and J 0 bases, with 15 bases left between them. The germline CDR1 and CDR2 sequences are SGHRS and YFSETQ.